This T cell receptor (beta chain) was found in a study of T cell responses to AZD1222 COVID-19 vaccine. Findings and caveats of the study: Close to half of spike-specific TCRs reportedly recognize unmutated variant regions. Among vaccine-associated CD4 TCRs, coverage spanned spike, with dominance at 160-218 and 743-854. Sampling captured repertoires only after the peak T cell response. Clonal diversity was possibly underestimated, and white British individuals and females predominated among donors.

With respect to this clone: Its antigen is undetermined.

Germline CDR1 and CDR2: LNHDA and SQIVND (reference sequence). The CDR3 length is 15 residues. V was clipped by 3 bases and J by 7 bases, with 13 bases between them. The data were produced by immunoSEQ multiplex PCR, yet TCRdb's version contains in-frame clones alone and is incomplete. Of under 250,000 clones in the sample, more than 85% were seen once. Sequenced material: peripheral blood, taken on day 0 of MenACWY control vaccination. The chain joins TRBV19 to TRBJ1-6; perhaps TRBD1 as D (5 bases). This TCR came from an adult in good health. The CDR3 DNA is TGTGCCAGTAGTATGGGTGGCAGGGCAAATTCACCCCTCCACTTT. It is translated as CASSMGGRANSPLHF.